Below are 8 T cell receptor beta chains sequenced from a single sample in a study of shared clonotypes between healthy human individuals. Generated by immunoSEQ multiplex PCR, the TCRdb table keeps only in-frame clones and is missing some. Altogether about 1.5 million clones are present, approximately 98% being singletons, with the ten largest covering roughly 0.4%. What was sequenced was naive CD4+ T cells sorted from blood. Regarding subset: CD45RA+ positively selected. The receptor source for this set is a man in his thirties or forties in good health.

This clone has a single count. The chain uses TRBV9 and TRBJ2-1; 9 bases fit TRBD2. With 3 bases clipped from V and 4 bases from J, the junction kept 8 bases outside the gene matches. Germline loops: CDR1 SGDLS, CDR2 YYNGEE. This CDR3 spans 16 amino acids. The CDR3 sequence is CASSEGASGVYNEQFF. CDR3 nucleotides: TGTGCCAGCAGCGAGGGGGCTAGCGGGGTATACAATGAGCAGTTCTTC. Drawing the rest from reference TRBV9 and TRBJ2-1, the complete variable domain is DSGVTQTPKHLITATGQRVTLRCSPRSGDLSVYWYQQSLDQGLQFLIQYYNGEERAKGNILERFSAQQFPDLHSELNLSSLELGDSALYFCASSEGASGVYNEQFFGPGTRLTVL.

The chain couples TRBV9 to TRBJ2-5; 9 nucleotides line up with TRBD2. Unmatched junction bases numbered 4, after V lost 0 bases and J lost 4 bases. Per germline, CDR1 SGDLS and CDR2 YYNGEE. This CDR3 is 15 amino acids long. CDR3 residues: CASSVEGGRAETQYF. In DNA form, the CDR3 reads TGTGCCAGCAGCGTAGAAGGCGGGAGGGCAGAGACCCAGTACTTC.

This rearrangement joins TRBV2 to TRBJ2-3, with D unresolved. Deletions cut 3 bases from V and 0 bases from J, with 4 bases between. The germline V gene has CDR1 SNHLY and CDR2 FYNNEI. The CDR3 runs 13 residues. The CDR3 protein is CASSDTSTDTQYF. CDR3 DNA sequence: TGTGCCAGCAGTGATACTAGCACAGATACGCAGTATTTT. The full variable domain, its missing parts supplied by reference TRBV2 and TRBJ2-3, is EPEVTQTPSHQVTQMGQEVILRCVPISNHLYFYWYRQILGQKVEFLVSFYNNEISEKSEIFDDQFSVERPDGSNFTLKIRSTKLEDSAMYFCASSDTSTDTQYFGPGTRLTVL.

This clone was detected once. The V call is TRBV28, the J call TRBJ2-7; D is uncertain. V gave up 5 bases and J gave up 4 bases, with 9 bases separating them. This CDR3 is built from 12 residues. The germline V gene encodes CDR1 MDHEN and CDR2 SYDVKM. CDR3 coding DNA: TGTGCCAGCAGTCCACAATTATACGAGCAGTACTTC. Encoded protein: CASSPQLYEQYF.

The CDR3 sequence: CASSQELAGAYNEQFF. CDR3 nucleotide sequence: TGTGCCAGCAGCCAAGAACTAGCGGGGGCCTACAATGAGCAGTTCTTC. This chain connects TRBV14 to TRBJ2-1; TRBD2 aligns across 11 bases. CDR1 SGHDN and CDR2 FVKESK come from the germline V gene. V lost 0 bases, J lost 2 bases, and 0 bases stayed unmatched. The CDR3 length is 16 residues. The full variable domain, completed using reference TRBV14 and TRBJ2-1, is EAGVTQFPSHSVIEKGQTVTLRCDPISGHDNLYWYRRVMGKEIKFLLHFVKESKQDESGMPNNRFLAERTGGTYSTLKVQPAELEDSGVYFCASSQELAGAYNEQFFGPGTRLTVL.

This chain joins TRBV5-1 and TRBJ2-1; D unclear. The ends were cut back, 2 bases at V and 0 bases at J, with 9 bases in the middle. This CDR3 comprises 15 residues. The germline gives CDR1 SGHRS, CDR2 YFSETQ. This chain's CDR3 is CASSFEGPSYNEQFF. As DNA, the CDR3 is TGCGCCAGCAGCTTCGAAGGGCCCTCCTACAATGAGCAGTTCTTC.

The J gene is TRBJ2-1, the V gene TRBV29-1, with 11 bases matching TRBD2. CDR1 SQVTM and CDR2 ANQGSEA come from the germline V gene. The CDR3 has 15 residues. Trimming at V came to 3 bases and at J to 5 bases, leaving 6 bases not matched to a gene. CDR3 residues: CSVEPPTSGDNEQFF. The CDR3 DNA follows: TGCAGCGTTGAGCCCCCGACTAGCGGGGACAATGAGCAGTTCTTC.

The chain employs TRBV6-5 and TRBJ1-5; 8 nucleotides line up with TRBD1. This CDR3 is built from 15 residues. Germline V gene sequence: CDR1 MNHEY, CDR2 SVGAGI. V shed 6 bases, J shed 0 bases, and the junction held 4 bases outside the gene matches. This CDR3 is CASRRGQVSNQPQHF. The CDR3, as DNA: TGTGCCAGCAGAAGGGGACAGGTTAGCAATCAGCCCCAGCATTTT.